Presented here are 11 T cell receptor beta chains from one specimen sequenced in a study of early T cells in non-severe SARS-CoV-2 infection. TCRdb passed the 5' RACE reads through MiXCR, listing each CDR3 protein once. The sample consists of roughly 65,000 distinct CDR3 sequences, approximately 11% of them appearing once. Sequenced input: whole blood. All receptors come from an adult who was a healthcare worker with PCR-confirmed SARS-CoV-2 infection or an uninfected control (not recorded which).

The V and J genes are TRBV4-3 and TRBJ2-7; D is uncertain. CDR3 size: 16 residues. The germline V gene encodes CDR1 LGHNA and CDR2 YSLEER. V gave up 0 bases and J gave up 5 bases, with 17 bases separating them. The CDR3 nucleotides read TGCGCCAGCAGCCAAGATCATGCTAGTGTGAGCAACGAGCAGTACTTC. Protein: CASSQDHASVSNEQYF.

This clonotype came up many times. V usage is TRBV12-3 or TRBV12-4 and J usage is TRBJ2-1; no firm D call. Trimming removed 3 bases from V and 3 bases from J, with 12 bases in between. This CDR3 has 15 residues. CDR3 in amino acids: CASSFPGTFYNEQFF. For the CDR3, the DNA is TGTGCCAGCAGTTTCCCAGGAACGTTCTACAATGAGCAGTTCTTC.

The chain joins TRBV11-2 to TRBJ1-6; TRBD1 aligns across 7 bases. J was trimmed by 14 bases and V by 5 bases; bases with no gene match: 15. The CDR3 runs 15 residues. The germline V gene encodes CDR1 SGHAT and CDR2 FQNNGV. This CDR3 is CASSPRTGAEGALHF. Written as DNA, the CDR3 is TGTGCCAGCAGCCCTAGAACAGGGGCCGAGGGGGCCCTCCACTTT.

The gene calls are TRBV12-3 or TRBV12-4 and TRBJ2-1; D gene uncertain. This CDR3 is 13 amino acids long. V was clipped by 2 bases and J by 7 bases, with 9 bases between them. The CDR3 DNA follows: TGTGCCAGCAGTTTAATTGCGGTTAATGAGCAGTTCTTC. Translation: CASSLIAVNEQFF.

This clonotype was counted between two and nine times. V usage is TRBV13 and J usage is TRBJ2-7, with 9 positions matching TRBD2. This CDR3 comprises 14 residues. CDR1 and CDR2 (germline): PRHDT, FYEKMQ (reference sequence). The trim removed 5 bases at V and 2 bases at J, leaving 4 bases unmatched. CDR3 in amino acids: CASSQREVPYEQYF. In nucleotides, the CDR3 is TGTGCCAGCAGCCAGCGGGAGGTTCCCTACGAGCAGTACTTC.

The chain has TRBV7-9 and TRBJ2-1, with D possibly matching TRBD2 (5 bases). The CDR3 has 17 amino acids. V was pared by 1 base and J by 7 bases, with 20 bases between. Germline V lookup: CDR1 SEHNR, CDR2 FQNEAQ (reference sequence). The CDR3 bases are TGTGCCAGCAGCTTAGGATGGGAGACCCCACCTTTGAATGAGCAGTTCTTC. This gives the protein CASSLGWETPPLNEQFF.

This chain uses TRBV5-1 with TRBJ1-1, with D hard to call. Germline V gene lookup returns CDR1 SGHRS and CDR2 YFSETQ. V was trimmed by 0 bases and J by 4 bases, leaving 13 bases between them. The CDR3 sequence is 15 residues long. Here the CDR3 DNA reads TGCGCCAGCAGCTTGGCCTTCGTAAGCAGCACTGAAGCTTTCTTT. Translating gives CASSLAFVSSTEAFF.

This clonotype showed up many times. The chain employs TRBV20-1 and TRBJ2-5; 7 nucleotides agree with TRBD2. The germline V gene encodes CDR1 DFQATT and CDR2 SNEGSKA (reference sequence). V was clipped by 5 bases and J by 5 bases; unmatched bases: 11. The CDR3 extends over 14 amino acids. The CDR3 DNA sequence: TGCAGTGCTGTACTAGCGTCCCTGGCGGAGACCCAGTACTTC. Protein: CSAVLASLAETQYF.

This clonotype was counted at least ten times. V and J are TRBV6-5 and TRBJ2-7, with TRBD1 matching 7 bases. Losses at the gene ends were 4 bases for V and 3 bases for J; bases not matched to a gene: 9. The germline gives CDR1 MNHEY, CDR2 SVGAGI. This CDR3 is 15 amino acids long. CDR3 loop: CASSSLRDSFYEQYF. The CDR3 region has the DNA TGTGCCAGCAGTTCCCTTCGGGACAGCTTCTACGAGCAGTACTTC.

This clonotype has a handful of counts. This chain connects TRBV10-2 to TRBJ2-3; D is undetermined. V was cut by 6 bases and J by 0 bases, with 10 bases left in between. Germline-derived CDR1 and CDR2 are WSHSY and SAAADI. The CDR3 length is 14 residues. CDR3 sequence (DNA): TGCGCCAGCAGAGCCGCGGCTAGCACAGATACGCAGTATTTT. As protein: CASRAAASTDTQYF.

The chain joins TRBV5-1 to TRBJ2-6, with TRBD2 matching 8 bases. V gave up 0 bases and J gave up 4 bases; unmatched junction bases: 9. Germline CDR1 reads SGHRS; CDR2 reads YFSETQ. The length of the CDR3 is 18 residues. The CDR3 protein is CASSLDPGGLTGANVLTF. The CDR3 region has the DNA TGCGCCAGCAGCTTGGATCCGGGAGGGCTTACGGGGGCCAACGTCCTGACTTTC.